This TCR beta chain was sequenced in a study of blood T cell repertoires in COVID-19. Only in-frame clones appear in the TCRdb table, and some are missing; sequencing was by immunoSEQ multiplex PCR. The repertoire holds about 220,000 clones, with roughly 80% as singletons. V lost 2 bases and J lost 3, with 7 bases in between. Germline CDR1 SGHTA, CDR2 FQGTGA. The CDR3 is 14 residues long. The sample taken for sequencing was peripheral blood. The receptor was derived from a human donor in a cohort sampled during active COVID-19. The chain is built from TRBV7-3 and TRBJ1-4; unclear D gene. CDR3 coding DNA: TGTGCCAGCAGCTTACCGCCAGCTAATGAAAAACTGTTTTTT. Protein product: CASSLPPANEKLFF.